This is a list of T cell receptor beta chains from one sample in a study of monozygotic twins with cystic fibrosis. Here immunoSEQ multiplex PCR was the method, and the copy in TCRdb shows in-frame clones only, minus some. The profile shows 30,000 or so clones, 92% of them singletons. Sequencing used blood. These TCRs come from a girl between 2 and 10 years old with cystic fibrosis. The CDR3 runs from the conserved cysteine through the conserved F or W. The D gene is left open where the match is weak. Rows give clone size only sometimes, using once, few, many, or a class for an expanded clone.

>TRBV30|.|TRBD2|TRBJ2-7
TGTGCCTTATGGGCGGGAGGCTGGGGAGGGGACGAGCAGTACTTC
CALWAGGWGGDEQYF
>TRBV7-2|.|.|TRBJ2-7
TGTGCCAGCAGCTTAGCGCAGAGTCAGTACTTC
CASSLAQSQYF
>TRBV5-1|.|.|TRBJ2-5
TGCGCCAGCAGCACCAACCAAGAGACCCAGTACTTC
CASSTNQETQYF
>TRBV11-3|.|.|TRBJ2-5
TGTGCCAGCAGCACGGGGGTCCGGGAGACCCAGTACTTC
CASSTGVRETQYF
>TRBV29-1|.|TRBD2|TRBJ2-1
TGCAGCGTTGCGGGGCGGGGGAACTACAATGAGCAGTTCTTC
CSVAGRGNYNEQFF
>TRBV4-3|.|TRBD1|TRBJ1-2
TGCGCCAGCAGCCAGGATACAGGGGGCGCTTGGTATGGCTACACCTTC
CASSQDTGGAWYGYTF
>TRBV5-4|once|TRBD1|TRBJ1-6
TGTGCCAGCAGGTTGACAGGGGGGGATTCACCCCTCCACTTT
CASRLTGGDSPLHF
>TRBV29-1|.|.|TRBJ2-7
TGCAGCGTAGAGGGTGCAGGTGAGAGCTCCTACGAGCAGTACTTC
CSVEGAGESSYEQYF
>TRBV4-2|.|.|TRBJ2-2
TGTGCCAGCAGCCAAGATCAGGACTTATTCACCGGGGAGCTGTTTTTT
CASSQDQDLFTGELFF
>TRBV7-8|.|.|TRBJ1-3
TGTGCCAGTTACGTGGGGTTTAGAAACACCATATATTTT
CASYVGFRNTIYF
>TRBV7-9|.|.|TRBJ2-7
TGTGCCAGCAGCTCCCACAGGGATCCAAGCTCCTACGAGCAGTACTTC
CASSSHRDPSSYEQYF
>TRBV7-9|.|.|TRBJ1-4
TGTGCCAGCAGCTCCCTTAGTGGGGGTGAAAAACTGTTTTTT
CASSSLSGGEKLFF
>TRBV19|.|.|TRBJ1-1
TGTGCCAGTAGTATAGGTTCCGGACGGGCGGTCACTGAAGCTTTCTTT
CASSIGSGRAVTEAFF
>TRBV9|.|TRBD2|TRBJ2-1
TGTGCCAGCACCCCCACCAGCGGGAGGGCGGGTGAGCAGTTCTTC
CASTPTSGRAGEQFF
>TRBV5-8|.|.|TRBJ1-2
TGTGCCAGCTTTCTCACCGGGACACGGAGGAGTTATGGCTACACCTTC
CASFLTGTRRSYGYTF
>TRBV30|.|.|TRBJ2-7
TGTGCCTGGGGGGGCCTCGGTGAGCAGTACTTC
CAWGGLGEQYF
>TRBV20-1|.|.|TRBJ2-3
TGCAGTGCGGAGCGAAATACGCAGTATTTT
CSAERNTQYF
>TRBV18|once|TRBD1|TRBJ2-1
TGTGCCAGCTCAACCGGGACAGGGACCTACAATGAGCAGTTCTTC
CASSTGTGTYNEQFF
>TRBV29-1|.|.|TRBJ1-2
TGCAGCGCAGACCGGGGCAACTATGGCTACACCTTC
CSADRGNYGYTF
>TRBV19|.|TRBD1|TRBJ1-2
TGTGCCAGTAGTCCAAGGACAGGGGATAACTATGGCTACACCTTC
CASSPRTGDNYGYTF
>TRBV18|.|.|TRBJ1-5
TGTGCCAGCTCACCAAGAGGACGCGAAAATCAGCCCCAGCATTTT
CASSPRGRENQPQHF
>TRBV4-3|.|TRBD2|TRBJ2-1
TGCGCCAGCAGCCAAGGGACTAGCGGGAGGGCCGATGAGCAGTTCTTC
CASSQGTSGRADEQFF
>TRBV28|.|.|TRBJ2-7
TGTGCCAGCAGCCCCAAGGGGGGTCCCACCTACGAGCAGTACTTC
CASSPKGGPTYEQYF
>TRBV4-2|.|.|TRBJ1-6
TGTGCCAGCAGCCAAGAAGGTCCCTATTCACCCCTCCACTTT
CASSQEGPYSPLHF
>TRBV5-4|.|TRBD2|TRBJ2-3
TGTGCCAGCAGCTCGGGACTAGCGGGAGCAACAGATACGCAGTATTTT
CASSSGLAGATDTQYF
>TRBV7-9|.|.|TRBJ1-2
TGTGCCAGCAGCTTAGTCGCAGGAAACTATGGCTACACCTTC
CASSLVAGNYGYTF
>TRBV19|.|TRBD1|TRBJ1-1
TGTGCCAGTAGCCGATCCGGACAGGGTGAAGCTTTCTTT
CASSRSGQGEAFF
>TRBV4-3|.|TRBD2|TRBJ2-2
TGCGCCAGCAGCCAAGCCACTAGCGTCCACACCGGGGAGCTGTTTTTT
CASSQATSVHTGELFF
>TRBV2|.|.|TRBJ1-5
TGTGCCAGCAGTGAGGGCAGGGGTAGCAATCAGCCCCAGCATTTT
CASSEGRGSNQPQHF
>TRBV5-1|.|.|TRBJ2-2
TGCGCCAGCAGCTTACGGGACGTAAAGAACACCGGGGAGCTGTTTTTT
CASSLRDVKNTGELFF
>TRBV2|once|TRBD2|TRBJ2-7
TGTGCCAGCAGTCGAGAAGCGGGAGAGGGCAGGGACGAGCAGTACTTC
CASSREAGEGRDEQYF
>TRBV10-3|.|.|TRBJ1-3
TGTGCCATCAGTGACCCTCTATCACAGGGATCTCCTGGAAACACCATATATTTT
CAISDPLSQGSPGNTIYF
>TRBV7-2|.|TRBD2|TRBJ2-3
TGTGCCAGCACCACTGTTTCCTCCGGGACTAGCGCAGATACGCAGTATTTT
CASTTVSSGTSADTQYF
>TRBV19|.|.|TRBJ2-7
TGTGCCAGTAGTATAGAGGGGCGAGCCTACGAGCAGTACTTC
CASSIEGRAYEQYF
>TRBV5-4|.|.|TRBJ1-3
TGTGCCAGCAGCTTAGGAGGGGGAAACACCATATATTTT
CASSLGGGNTIYF
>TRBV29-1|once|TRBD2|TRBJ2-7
TGCAGCGCCGGACTAGCGGGACACTACGAGCAGTACTTC
CSAGLAGHYEQYF
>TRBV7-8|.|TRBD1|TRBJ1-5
TGTGCCAGCAGCCCCTCGACAGGGGGCGTCAATCAGCCCCAGCATTTT
CASSPSTGGVNQPQHF
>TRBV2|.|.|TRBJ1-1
TGTGCCAGCAGGGGGCAGGGAAGGGCTGAAGCTTTCTTT
CASRGQGRAEAFF
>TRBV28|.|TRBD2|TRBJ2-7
TGTGCCAGCAGGAGACTAGCGGGTCCCTACGAGCAGTACTTC
CASRRLAGPYEQYF
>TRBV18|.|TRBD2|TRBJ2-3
TGTGCCAGCTCACCTTCAAGCGGGAGTGATACGCAGTATTTT
CASSPSSGSDTQYF
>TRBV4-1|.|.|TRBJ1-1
TGCGCCAGCAGCCAAAAACAGGGTCTGGCCACTGAAGCTTTCTTT
CASSQKQGLATEAFF